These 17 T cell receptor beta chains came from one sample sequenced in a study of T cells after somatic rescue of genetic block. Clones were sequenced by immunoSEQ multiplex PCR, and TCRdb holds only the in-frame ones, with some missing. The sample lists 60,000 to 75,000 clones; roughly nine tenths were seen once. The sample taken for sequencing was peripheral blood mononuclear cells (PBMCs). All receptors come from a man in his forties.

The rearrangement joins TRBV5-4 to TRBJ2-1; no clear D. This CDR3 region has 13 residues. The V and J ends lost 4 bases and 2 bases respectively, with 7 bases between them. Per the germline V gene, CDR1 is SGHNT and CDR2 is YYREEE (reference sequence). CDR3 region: CASSPTTYNEQFF. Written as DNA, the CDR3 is TGTGCCAGCAGCCCGACAACCTACAATGAGCAGTTCTTC.

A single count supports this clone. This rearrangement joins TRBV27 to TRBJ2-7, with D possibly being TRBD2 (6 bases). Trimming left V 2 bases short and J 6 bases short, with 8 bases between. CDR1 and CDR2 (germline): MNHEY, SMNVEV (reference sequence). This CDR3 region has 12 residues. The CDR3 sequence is CASSLGGSEQYF. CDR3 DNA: TGTGCCAGCAGTTTAGGGGGGTCCGAGCAGTACTTC.

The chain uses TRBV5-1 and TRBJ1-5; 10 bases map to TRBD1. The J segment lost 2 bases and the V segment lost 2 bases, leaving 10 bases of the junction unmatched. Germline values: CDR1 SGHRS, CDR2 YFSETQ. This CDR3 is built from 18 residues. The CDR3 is CASSFDRGPAEGNQPQHF. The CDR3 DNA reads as TGCGCCAGCAGCTTTGACAGGGGGCCGGCCGAGGGCAATCAGCCCCAGCATTTT.

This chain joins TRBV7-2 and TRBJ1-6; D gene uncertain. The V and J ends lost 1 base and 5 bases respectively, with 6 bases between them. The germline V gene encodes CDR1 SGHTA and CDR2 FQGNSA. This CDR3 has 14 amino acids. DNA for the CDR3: TGTGCCAGCAGCTTAGTAGGGAATAATTCACCCCTCCACTTT. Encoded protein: CASSLVGNNSPLHF.

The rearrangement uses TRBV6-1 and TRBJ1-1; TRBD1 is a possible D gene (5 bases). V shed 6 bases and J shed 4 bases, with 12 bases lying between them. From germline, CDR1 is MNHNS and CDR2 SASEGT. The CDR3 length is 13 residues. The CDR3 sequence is CASSGTPRTEAFF. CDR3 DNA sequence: TGTGCCAGCAGCGGGACTCCCCGCACTGAAGCTTTCTTT.

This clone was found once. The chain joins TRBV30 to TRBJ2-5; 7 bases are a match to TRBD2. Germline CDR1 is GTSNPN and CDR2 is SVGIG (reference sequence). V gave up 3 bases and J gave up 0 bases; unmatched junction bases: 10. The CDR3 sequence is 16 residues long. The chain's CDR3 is CAWSASAGLHQETQYF. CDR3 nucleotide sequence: TGTGCCTGGAGCGCCTCTGCGGGACTACACCAAGAGACCCAGTACTTC. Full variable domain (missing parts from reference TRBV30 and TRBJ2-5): SQTIHQWPATLVQPVGSPLSLECTVEGTSNPNLYWYRQAAGRGLQLLFYSVGIGQISSEVPQNLSASRPQDRQFILSSKKLLLSDSGFYLCAWSASAGLHQETQYFGPGTRLLVL.

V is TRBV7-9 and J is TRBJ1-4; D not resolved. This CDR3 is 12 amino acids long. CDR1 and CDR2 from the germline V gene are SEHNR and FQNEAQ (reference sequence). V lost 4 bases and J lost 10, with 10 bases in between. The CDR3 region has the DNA TGTGCCAGCAGCTCCGGCGCCGGAAAACTGTTTTTT. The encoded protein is CASSSGAGKLFF. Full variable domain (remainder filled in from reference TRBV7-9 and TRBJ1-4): DTGVSQNPRHKITKRGQNVTFRCDPISEHNRLYWYRQTLGQGPEFLTYFQNEAQLEKSRLLSDRFSAERPKGSFSTLEIQRTEQGDSAMYLCASSSGAGKLFFGSGTQLSVL.

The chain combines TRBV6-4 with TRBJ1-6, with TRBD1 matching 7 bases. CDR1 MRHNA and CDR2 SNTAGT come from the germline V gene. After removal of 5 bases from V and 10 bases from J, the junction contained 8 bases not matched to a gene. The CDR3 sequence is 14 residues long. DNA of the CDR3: TGTGCCAGCAGTCGAACAGGGGTTGGGTCACCCCTCCACTTT. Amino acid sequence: CASSRTGVGSPLHF.

The CDR3 reads CASSRLNSEVDEQYF. CDR3 DNA: TGTGCCAGCAGCCGTCTAAACAGTGAAGTGGACGAGCAGTACTTC. The chain employs TRBV16 and TRBJ2-7; D is ambiguous. This CDR3 region has 15 residues. Germline assignment: CDR1 KGHSY and CDR2 FQNENV. V shed 4 bases and J shed 5 bases, with 18 bases lying between them.

The CDR3 region has the DNA TGCGCCAGCAGCACTGGACAGGGGGCGATAGATACGCAGTATTTT. This encodes CASSTGQGAIDTQYF. The chain carries TRBV5-1 and TRBJ2-3; 11 bases align to TRBD1. CDR1 and CDR2 (germline): SGHRS, YFSETQ. V shed 4 bases and J 5 bases; nucleotides not matched to a gene: 6. The CDR3 is 15 residues long.

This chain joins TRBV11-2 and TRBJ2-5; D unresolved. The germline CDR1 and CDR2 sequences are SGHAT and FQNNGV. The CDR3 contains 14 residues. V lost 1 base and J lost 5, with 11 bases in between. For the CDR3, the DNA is TGTGCCAGCAGCTTAGCTGGCCTCCGGGAGACCCAGTACTTC. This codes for CASSLAGLRETQYF.

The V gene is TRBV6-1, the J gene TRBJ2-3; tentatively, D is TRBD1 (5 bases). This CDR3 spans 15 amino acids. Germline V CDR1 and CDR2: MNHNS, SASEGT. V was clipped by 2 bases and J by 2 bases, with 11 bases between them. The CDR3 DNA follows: TGTGCCAGCAGTGAATCGAGACAGACCACAGATACGCAGTATTTT. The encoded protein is CASSESRQTTDTQYF.

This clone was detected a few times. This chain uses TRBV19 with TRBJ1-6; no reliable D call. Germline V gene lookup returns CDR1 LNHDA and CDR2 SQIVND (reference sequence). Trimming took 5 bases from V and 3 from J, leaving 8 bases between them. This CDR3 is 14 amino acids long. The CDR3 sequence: CASSLRDYNSPLHF. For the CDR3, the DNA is TGTGCCAGTAGTCTTCGGGACTATAATTCACCCCTCCACTTT.

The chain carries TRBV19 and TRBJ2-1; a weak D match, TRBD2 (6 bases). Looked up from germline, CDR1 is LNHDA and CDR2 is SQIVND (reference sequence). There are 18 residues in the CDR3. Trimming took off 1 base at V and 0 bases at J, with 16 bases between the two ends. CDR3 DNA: TGTGCCAGTAGTATAGTGAGGCTAGCGACGAGCTCCTACAATGAGCAGTTCTTC. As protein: CASSIVRLATSSYNEQFF.

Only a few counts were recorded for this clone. CDR3 sequence reads: CAWSVIGTEAFF. In DNA, the CDR3 is TGTGCCTGGAGTGTTATTGGGACTGAAGCTTTCTTT. The V call is TRBV30, the J call TRBJ1-1; D ambiguous. The CDR3 spans 12 residues. The V and J ends lost 0 bases and 5 bases respectively, with 7 bases between them. Germline CDR1 and CDR2: GTSNPN and SVGIG (reference sequence).

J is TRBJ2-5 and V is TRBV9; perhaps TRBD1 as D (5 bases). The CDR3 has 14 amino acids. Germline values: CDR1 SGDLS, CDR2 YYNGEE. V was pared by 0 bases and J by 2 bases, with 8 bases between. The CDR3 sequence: CASSVAAGQETQYF. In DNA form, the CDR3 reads TGTGCCAGCAGCGTAGCGGCAGGGCAAGAGACCCAGTACTTC.

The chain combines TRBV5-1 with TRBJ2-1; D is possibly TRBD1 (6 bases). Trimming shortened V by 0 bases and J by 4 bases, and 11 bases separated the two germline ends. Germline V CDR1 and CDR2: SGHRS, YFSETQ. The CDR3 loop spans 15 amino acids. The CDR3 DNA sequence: TGCGCCAGCAGCTTGGAAGGACAGTTTTACAATGAGCAGTTCTTC. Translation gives CASSLEGQFYNEQFF.